This T cell receptor (beta chain) was observed in a study of T cell repertoires in cytomegalovirus infection. Study-level findings and limits: CMV-specific TCR beta clonotypes restricted by HLA-C were the ones dominating the ex vivo response.

On this clonotype itself: Its antigen is unknown.

Per germline, CDR1 SGHVS and CDR2 FQNEAQ. This CDR3 region has 14 residues. V was shortened by 3 bases and J by 7 bases, with 16 bases between the two germline ends. TCRdb used MiXCR to reprocess the reads, holding one entry per CDR3 protein. This table holds about 180,000 distinct CDR3 sequences, 20% to 25% found once. The sequencing here drew on CD8+ T cells from cultured PBMCs, taken from culture after CMV antigen stimulation. V gene TRBV7-8 combines with J gene TRBJ2-7, with D tentatively TRBD2 (5 bases). The receptor's source is a human donor in good health (CMV status not recorded). Some clones in this sample may be carry-over from other donors' samples. In DNA, the CDR3 is TGTGCCAGCAGCTTCGTTCCGGAGGTTTGGGAGCAGTACTTC. Translation gives CASSFVPEVWEQYF.